This T cell receptor (beta chain) derives from a study of CD8+ T cells in alopecia areata. Germline lookup yields CDR1 SQVTM and CDR2 ANQGSEA. There are 14 residues in the CDR3. The V end lost 6 bases, the J end lost 2 bases, and 14 bases lay between the germline ends. In its sample, this clone was seen once. As the sequencing template, cDNA was produced by extracting RNA and reverse transcribing it. Libraries were prepared by immunoSEQ multiplex PCR; TCRdb keeps only in-frame clonotypes and omits some of them. Among roughly 250,000 clones listed, about three fifths were seen once. The treatment: oral pan-JAK inhibitor, 5-10 mg twice daily.

Source: CD4+ T cells sorted from blood, taken between weeks 51 and 52, from a patient treated with tofacitinib. This receptor was taken from a human donor with alopecia areata. J is TRBJ1-5 and V is TRBV29-1; tentative D call: TRBD1 (5 bases). The CDR3: CSVGSGSGNQPQHF. The CDR3 DNA follows: TGCAGCGTGGGGTCAGGGTCGGGCAATCAGCCCCAGCATTTT.